These T cell receptor beta chains were read from a single sample in a study of T cell changes during pregnancy in multiple sclerosis. Method: immunoSEQ multiplex PCR; TCRdb's copy keeps in-frame clones and lacks some. The sample carries just under 100,000 clones, about 93% recorded once. Here the sequenced sample was peripheral blood, taken after pregnancy. All receptors derive from a female donor with multiple sclerosis, enrolled in a pregnancy study. CDR3s include the opening cysteine and the closing phenylalanine or tryptophan. The D gene is left open where the match is weak. Part of the rows lack a size; the others show once, few, many or a class for expanded clones.

V	J	size	D	DNA	CDR3
TRBV27	TRBJ2-3	-	-	TGTGCCAGCAGTTTATCCCGCGGAGATACGCAGTATTTT	CASSLSRGDTQYF
TRBV19	TRBJ2-3	once	TRBD2	TGTGCCAGTAGTATGAGGATAGCGGGACGCACAGATACGCAGTATTTT	CASSMRIAGRTDTQYF
TRBV7-2	TRBJ1-1	-	-	TGTGCCAGCAGTCTGGGCATGAACACTGAAGCTTTCTTT	CASSLGMNTEAFF
TRBV27	TRBJ1-1	few	TRBD1	TGTGCCAGCAGTGTGACACAGGGGCGGGGAGAAGCTTTCTTT	CASSVTQGRGEAFF
TRBV11-3	TRBJ2-1	-	TRBD2	TGTGCCAGCAGCTCGCGGGCTAGCGGGGGCCTAGGTAATGAGCAGTTCTTC	CASSSRASGGLGNEQFF
TRBV7-6	TRBJ1-1	-	TRBD1	TGTGCCAGCAGCCCCGGGACAGGGATCATGAACACTGAAGCTTTCTTT	CASSPGTGIMNTEAFF
TRBV5-1	TRBJ1-1	-	-	TGCGCCAGCAGCTTGGTGGGGAGGAGCACTGAAGCTTTCTTT	CASSLVGRSTEAFF
TRBV11-2	TRBJ1-1	-	-	TGTGCCAGCAGCCTGATCGGAGGGCCGAACACTGAAGCTTTCTTT	CASSLIGGPNTEAFF
TRBV19	TRBJ2-7	-	TRBD1	TGTGCCAGTAACTCGACAGGGTCGTCCTACGAGCAGTACTTC	CASNSTGSSYEQYF
TRBV19	TRBJ2-4	-	TRBD1	TGTGCCAGGGGGACAGGGACAGGGCGTAACATTCAGTACTTC	CARGTGTGRNIQYF
TRBV18	TRBJ1-1	-	-	TGTGCCAGCTCCGAGTATTATAGGAGGGGAGGATCGAACACTGAAGCTTTCTTT	CASSEYYRRGGSNTEAFF
TRBV9	TRBJ2-5	-	TRBD2	TGTGCCAGCAGCCCCCGCATTAGCGGGGGAGAGACCCAGTACTTC	CASSPRISGGETQYF
TRBV15	TRBJ2-7	-	TRBD2	TGTGCCACCAGCTCTCCGGCGGGAGGTGGCTACGAGCAGTACTTC	CATSSPAGGGYEQYF
TRBV6-5	TRBJ2-2	-	TRBD1	TGTGCCAGCAGACGGGACAGGGCGGGCACCGGGGAGCTGTTTTTT	CASRRDRAGTGELFF
TRBV19	TRBJ1-5	-	-	TGTGCCAGTAGTCCCTCCCCGGGGGGACGGGGGAGCAATCAGCCCCAGCATTTT	CASSPSPGGRGSNQPQHF
TRBV4-1	TRBJ2-7	-	-	TGCGCCAGCAGCCAAGTTCCCACCGGGTACGAGCAGTACTTC	CASSQVPTGYEQYF
TRBV19	TRBJ1-5	-	-	TGTGCCAGTAGTATAGATACGGGATTACCTCAGCCCCAGCATTTT	CASSIDTGLPQPQHF
TRBV7-9	TRBJ2-1	once	-	TGTGCCAGCAGCTTAACCCCGGGTCGAGAGTATCGGAGTGAGCAGTTCTTC	CASSLTPGREYRSEQFF
TRBV28	TRBJ1-5	-	TRBD1	TGTGCCAGTGCCGATGAGGGGGCTCAGCCCCAGCATTTT	CASADEGAQPQHF
TRBV23-1	TRBJ2-7	-	TRBD2	TGCGCCAGCAGCACTCCGGGACTAGCGGGAGTTGGGAGGATGAGGTACGAGCAGTACTTC	CASSTPGLAGVGRMRYEQYF
TRBV28	TRBJ2-7	-	TRBD1	TGTGCCATCCCGGACAGGGGGTATTTGCGGGAGTATCACCACGAGCAGTACTTC	CAIPDRGYLREYHHEQYF
TRBV7-8	TRBJ2-1	-	TRBD2	TGTGCCAGCAGACCTAGACTAGCGGGAGGATCGCGGTACAATGAGCAGTTCTTC	CASRPRLAGGSRYNEQFF
TRBV5-6	TRBJ2-5	-	TRBD1	TGTGCCAGCAACCACAGGGGGCTAGAGACCCAGTACTTC	CASNHRGLETQYF
TRBV5-1	TRBJ1-5	once	TRBD1	TGCGCCAGCAGCTTGGAGACAGGGGGCGATCAGCCCCAGCATTTT	CASSLETGGDQPQHF
TRBV7-8	TRBJ2-7	-	-	TGTGCCAGCAGCTCCCGAGAGACAGGAGATTACGAGCAGTACTTC	CASSSRETGDYEQYF
TRBV6-1	TRBJ2-5	-	TRBD2	TGTGCCAGCAGGAGCGGGGCCCCCTACTTC	CASRSGAPYF
TRBV28	TRBJ1-1	-	TRBD1	TGTGCCAGCAGTTTTAATAGGGGGCGCCAAGCTTTCTTT	CASSFNRGRQAFF
TRBV5-1	TRBJ2-1	-	TRBD1	TGCGCCAGCAGCCCACCGCCACGACAGGGGGCTACCTACAATGAGCAGTTCTTC	CASSPPPRQGATYNEQFF
TRBV7-6	TRBJ1-3	-	-	TGTGCCAGCAGCTACGCAGAGGGAGATTGGAACACCATATATTTT	CASSYAEGDWNTIYF
TRBV5-5	TRBJ1-5	-	TRBD1	TGTGCCAGCAGCCAGGGGGGCAGCCACAATCAGCCCCAGCATTTT	CASSQGGSHNQPQHF
TRBV6-5	TRBJ2-7	-	-	TGTGCCAGCAGCCTCGGACTTACCTACGAGCAGTACTTC	CASSLGLTYEQYF